The rows below give T cell receptor beta chains drawn from one sample of a study of blood T cells in healthy people across ages. TCRdb processed the 5' RACE reads anew with MiXCR; each CDR3 protein has one entry. The table has more than 900,000 distinct CDR3 sequences, around 27% seen once. These data were also reused for a study on T cells of mothers and their children.

What was sequenced was blood. The receptors were sampled from a girl aged 2 to 10 in good health. Each CDR3 is given with its conserved first and last residue. Fields, in order: CDR3 DNA, CDR3 protein, V gene, clone size, D gene, J gene. The D gene is left open where the match is weak. Clone size, where shown, is once, few, many, or a class for clones that have expanded.

TGCGCCAGCAGCCAAGCAACCGAAGCCCTATACAATGAGCAGTTCTTC	CASSQATEALYNEQFF	TRBV4-3	NA	NA	TRBJ2-1
TGCGCCAGCAGCCAAAATCCGGTAGCGGGAGCCTACGAGCAGTACTTC	CASSQNPVAGAYEQYF	TRBV4-1	NA	TRBD2	TRBJ2-7
TGTGCCAGCAGTTACAGCCGGGCCCCCTACGAGCAGTACTTC	CASSYSRAPYEQYF	TRBV6-2/TRBV6-3	few	NA	TRBJ2-7
TGTGCCAGCGGGAGTGGCAGGATGAATGAGCAGTTCTTC	CASGSGRMNEQFF	TRBV13	few	NA	TRBJ2-1
TGCAGTGCTAGAGATAGGAGCGGTATGAGCTCCTACAATGAGCAGTTCTTC	CSARDRSGMSSYNEQFF	TRBV20-1	NA	NA	TRBJ2-1
TGCGCCAGCAGTGAGACGGGCCCCCAAGAGACCCAGTACTTC	CASSETGPQETQYF	TRBV10-2	few	NA	TRBJ2-5
TGTGCCAGCGATCAAGACACTAACAATGAGCAGTTCTTC	CASDQDTNNEQFF	TRBV7-9	few	NA	TRBJ2-1
TGTGCCAGCAGTCGCAATCAGGGGGCCGGGGCCAACGTCCTGACTTTC	CASSRNQGAGANVLTF	TRBV11-3	NA	TRBD1	TRBJ2-6
TGTGCCAGCCATTCGACCGGGAGCTCCTACAATGAGCAGTTCTTC	CASHSTGSSYNEQFF	TRBV2	NA	NA	TRBJ2-1
TGTGCCAGCAGGGACCAAGGGAGAGAGACCCAGTACTTC	CASRDQGRETQYF	TRBV14	NA	NA	TRBJ2-5
TGTGCCAGCAGCGAGAACAGGGGACGTAAGAATGAGCAGTTCTTC	CASSENRGRKNEQFF	TRBV7-2	NA	TRBD1	TRBJ2-1
TGTGCCAGCAGCCAGCCGGGACGACAGAACACTGAAGCTTTCTTT	CASSQPGRQNTEAFF	TRBV5-5	few	NA	TRBJ1-1
TGTGCCAGCAGTTTGATGGAGGGTCAGTTCTTC	CASSLMEGQFF	TRBV12-3/TRBV12-4	once	NA	TRBJ2-1
TGCAGCGTTCTCGGGACAGGGAGCTCCTACGAGCAGTACTTC	CSVLGTGSSYEQYF	TRBV29-1	few	TRBD1	TRBJ2-7
TGTGCCAGCAGTGATCGCTTGGACAGAAGCACCTACGAGCAGTACTTC	CASSDRLDRSTYEQYF	TRBV6-1	NA	NA	TRBJ2-7
TGTGCCAGCAGCCAAGCGGGTGACACCTACTACGAGCAGTACTTC	CASSQAGDTYYEQYF	TRBV4-2	few	NA	TRBJ2-7
TGCAGCGTTGGAGTTGGGAATCAGCCCCAGCATTTT	CSVGVGNQPQHF	TRBV29-1	few	NA	TRBJ1-5
TGTGCCAGCAGCCAAGTAAACGGGGACGAGCAGTACTTC	CASSQVNGDEQYF	TRBV3-1	NA	NA	TRBJ2-7
TGTGCCAGCAGCGGTAGCGGGGGGGAGACCCAGTACTTC	CASSGSGGETQYF	TRBV25-1	many	TRBD2	TRBJ2-5
TGTGCCAGCAGTCGAGGGACATTCCCCTACGAGCAGTACTTC	CASSRGTFPYEQYF	TRBV12-3/TRBV12-4	NA	NA	TRBJ2-7
TGTGCCACCAGCATAATCAAAGGGGGCAATGAGCAGTTCTTC	CATSIIKGGNEQFF	TRBV15	NA	NA	TRBJ2-1
TGCGCCAGCAGCGTGGGTGGCGGATCTTACAATGAGCAGTTCTTC	CASSVGGGSYNEQFF	TRBV9	many	NA	TRBJ2-1
TGTGCCATATCTCGTCTGGACAGGGGACCCAATGAGCAGTTCTTC	CAISRLDRGPNEQFF	TRBV7-9	few	TRBD1	TRBJ2-1
TGTGCCATCAGTGAGTCGGTAATGCGAGGGGAAAACAATGAGCAGTTCTTC	CAISESVMRGENNEQFF	TRBV10-3	NA	NA	TRBJ2-1
TGTGCCAGCAGCTTGTACCTCCCGGACAGCATCCAAGAGACCCAGTACTTC	CASSLYLPDSIQETQYF	TRBV5-6	few	NA	TRBJ2-5
TGTGCCAGCAGCTTATACCAGGGGGACTACGAGCAGTACTTC	CASSLYQGDYEQYF	TRBV11-2	few	TRBD1	TRBJ2-7
TGTGCCATCAGTGAGCGGACGGATCCCTGGGGCTACACTTTC	CAISERTDPWGYTF	TRBV10-3	NA	NA	TRBJ1-2